In its sample, the clone carrying this TCR beta chain was seen a few times. The data belong to a study of CD8+CD57+ T cells in acquired aplastic anemia. Study as a whole: There were roughly 9.8 million reads, on average, for CD4+ cells from healthy donors.

Between the trimmed V and J ends, which lost 2 bases and 6 bases, there was a span of 7 bases. The germline CDR1 and CDR2 sequences are SGHVS and FNYEAQ. This CDR3 has 12 amino acids. Genomic DNA served as template for TCR beta VDJ and CDR3 profiling. TCRdb re-called the reads through MiXCR, storing one row per CDR3 protein. Among some 190,000 distinct CDR3 sequences listed, 46% were seen once. This chain links TRBV7-6 with TRBJ2-5, with D perhaps matching TRBD1 (5 bases). This TCR derives from a human donor in good health. Sequenced: sorted CD4+, CD8+, or CD8+CD57+ T cells (not recorded which) from PBMCs. CDR3 in amino acids: CASSLKGQTQYF. In DNA, the CDR3 is TGTGCCAGCAGCTTAAAGGGGCAGACCCAGTACTTC.